The T cell receptor (beta chain) under discussion was sequenced for a study of cytomegalovirus exposure and HLA in healthy donors. Study results and limitations: Among the sequence variants, a highly shared cluster was likely an artifact of sequencing. Most TCR beta V segments were productive about 87% or about 30% of the time in an earlier analysis. Most sequenced TCRs were rare (though some public TCRs occurred in many donors).

With regard to this clone: Antigen specificity is unknown.

CDR1 is SEHNR and CDR2 is FQNEAQ in the germline V gene (reference sequence). This CDR3 comprises 15 residues. With 6 bases removed from V and 2 bases from J, the gap between germline ends came to 15 bases. The PCR contained 60 Vbeta and 13 Jbeta primers. Profiled with immunoSEQ multiplex PCR; TCRdb holds only in-frame clones, not every one. The sample lists 150,000 to 200,000 clones, around 68% occurring once. The donors were healthy bone marrow donors. The V call is TRBV7-9, the J call TRBJ2-3; a possible D gene is TRBD1 (7 bases). Sequenced sample: PBMCs. This TCR came from a man aged 50 to 60 in good health and CMV-seronegative. The CDR3 loop is CASRYTGDSTDTQYF. The DNA for the CDR3 is TGTGCCAGCAGATATACAGGGGACTCCACAGATACGCAGTATTTT.